This T cell receptor (beta chain) is from a study of T cell responses to AZD1222 COVID-19 vaccine. About the research overall: Investigators merged groups given second doses at roughly 4 or roughly 12 weeks.

Points on this clone: Antigen: not known.

Study observations and caveats: After two AZD1222 doses, spike-specific TCR breadth and depth rose versus day 0.

Data came from immunoSEQ multiplex PCR; TCRdb stores just in-frame clones and leaves some out. The sample yields approximately 120,000 clones, about 91% seen once. Trimming removed 6 bases from V and 9 bases from J; junction bases left unmatched: 9. The CDR3 has 13 residues. CDR1 MNHEY and CDR2 SVGAGI come from the germline V gene. This receptor was obtained from an adult in good health. Source: peripheral blood, taken on day 0 of AZD1222 vaccination. The chain uses TRBV6-5 and TRBJ1-2; 8 nucleotides agree with TRBD1. CDR3 sequence: CASSKTGARSYTF. The CDR3 nucleotides are TGTGCCAGCAGCAAGACAGGGGCTAGGAGCTACACCTTC.